The text below deals with one TCR beta chain. Its antigen is unknown. These data come from a study of cytomegalovirus exposure and HLA in healthy donors. The overall study: Early release data held around 80 million unique TCRs from HLA-typed donors.

PCR primers comprised 60 Vbeta and 13 Jbeta primers. The method was immunoSEQ multiplex PCR; TCRdb's version includes in-frame clones alone and lacks a portion of them. The sample has 110,000 or so clones, about four fifths seen once. CDR3 length: 15 residues. V dropped 8 bases and J dropped 2; count of bases not matched to a gene: 9. The V gene's germline CDR1 is SGHVS and CDR2 FQNEAQ. Study outcomes and limitations: Earlier results showed most TCR beta V segments being productive about 87% or about 30% of the time. Associated with cytomegalovirus, according to the listing, were 150 to 200 TCR beta chains. Donor immune exposure was known only as CMV serostatus.

This chain links TRBV7-8 with TRBJ2-1; 7 bases line up with TRBD1. Sequencing used PBMCs. The clonotype was recovered from a woman between 18 and 29 years old in good health and CMV-seronegative. The CDR3 region has the DNA TGTGCCAGCGGACCAGGGGGAAGAACCTACAATGAGCAGTTCTTC. Protein product: CASGPGGRTYNEQFF.